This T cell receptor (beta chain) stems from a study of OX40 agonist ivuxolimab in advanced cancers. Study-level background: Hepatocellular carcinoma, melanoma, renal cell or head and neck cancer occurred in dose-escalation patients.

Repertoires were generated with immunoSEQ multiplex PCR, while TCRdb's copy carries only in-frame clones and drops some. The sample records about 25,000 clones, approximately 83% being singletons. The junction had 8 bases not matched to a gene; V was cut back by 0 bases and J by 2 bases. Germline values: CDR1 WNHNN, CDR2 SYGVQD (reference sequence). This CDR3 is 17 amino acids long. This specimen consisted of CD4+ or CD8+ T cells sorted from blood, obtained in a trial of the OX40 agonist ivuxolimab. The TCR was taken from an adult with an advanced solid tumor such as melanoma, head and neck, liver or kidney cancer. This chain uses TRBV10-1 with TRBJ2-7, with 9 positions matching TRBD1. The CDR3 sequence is CASSESRADRGAYEQYF. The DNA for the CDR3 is TGCGCCAGCAGTGAGTCCAGGGCGGACAGGGGCGCCTACGAGCAGTACTTC.